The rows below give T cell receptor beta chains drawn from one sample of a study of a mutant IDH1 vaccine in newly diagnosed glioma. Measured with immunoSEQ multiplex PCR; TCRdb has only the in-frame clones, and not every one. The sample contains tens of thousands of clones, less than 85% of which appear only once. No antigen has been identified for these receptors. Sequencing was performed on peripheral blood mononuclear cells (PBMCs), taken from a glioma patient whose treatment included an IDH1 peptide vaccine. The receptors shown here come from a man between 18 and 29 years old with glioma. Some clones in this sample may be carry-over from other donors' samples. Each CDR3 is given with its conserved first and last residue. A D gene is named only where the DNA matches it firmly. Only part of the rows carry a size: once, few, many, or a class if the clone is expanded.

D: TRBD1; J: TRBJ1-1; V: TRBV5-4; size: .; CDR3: CASSQGQGGPEAFF; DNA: TGTGCCAGCAGCCAAGGACAGGGTGGGCCTGAAGCTTTCTTT
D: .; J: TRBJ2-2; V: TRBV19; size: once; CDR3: CASTAGAGELFF; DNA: TGTGCCAGCACCGCCGGGGCCGGGGAGCTGTTTTTT
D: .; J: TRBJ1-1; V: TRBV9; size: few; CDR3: CASSSQGVSTEAFF; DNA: TGTGCCAGCAGCTCGCAAGGGGTCTCCACTGAAGCTTTCTTT
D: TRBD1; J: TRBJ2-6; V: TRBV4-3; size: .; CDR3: CASSQNRGRTGANVLTF; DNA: TGCGCCAGCAGCCAAAACAGGGGGAGAACTGGGGCCAACGTCCTGACTTTC
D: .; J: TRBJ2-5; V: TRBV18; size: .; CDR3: CASSPLQMGKETQYF; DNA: TGTGCCAGCTCACCACTACAGATGGGTAAAGAGACCCAGTACTTC
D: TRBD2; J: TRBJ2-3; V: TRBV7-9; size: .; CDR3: CASSLNLAGGDTQYF; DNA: TGTGCCAGCAGCTTAAACCTAGCGGGAGGAGATACGCAGTATTTT
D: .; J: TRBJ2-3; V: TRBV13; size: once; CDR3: CASSLFGGLGLDTQYF; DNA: TGTGCCAGCAGCTTGTTCGGGGGCCTCGGTCTTGATACGCAGTATTTT
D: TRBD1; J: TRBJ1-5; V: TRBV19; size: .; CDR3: CASSIRQGGQPQHF; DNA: TGTGCCAGTAGTATAAGACAGGGAGGTCAGCCCCAGCATTTT
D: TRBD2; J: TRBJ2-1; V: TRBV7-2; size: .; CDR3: CASTGTSSYNEQFF; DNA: TGTGCCAGCACCGGGACTAGCTCCTACAATGAGCAGTTCTTC
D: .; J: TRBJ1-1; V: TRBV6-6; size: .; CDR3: CASSYSRDGNTEAFF; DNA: TGTGCCAGCAGTTACTCGAGGGATGGGAACACTGAAGCTTTCTTT
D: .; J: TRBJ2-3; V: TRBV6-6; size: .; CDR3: CASSYSTPWTQYF; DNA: TGTGCCAGCAGTTACTCGACCCCCTGGACGCAGTATTTT
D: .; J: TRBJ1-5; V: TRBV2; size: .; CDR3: CASSEALSPQHF; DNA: TGTGCCAGCAGTGAAGCGCTAAGTCCCCAGCATTTT
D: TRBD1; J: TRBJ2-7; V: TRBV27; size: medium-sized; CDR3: CASGPDRGSSYEQYF; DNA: TGTGCCAGCGGACCTGACAGGGGGAGCTCCTACGAGCAGTACTTC
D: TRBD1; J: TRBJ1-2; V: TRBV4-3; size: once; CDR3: CASSQDGTVYGYTF; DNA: TGCGCCAGCAGCCAAGACGGGACAGTCTATGGCTACACCTTC
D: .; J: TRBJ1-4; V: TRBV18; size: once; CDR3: CASSQGSAEKLFF; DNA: TGTGCCAGCTCACAAGGTTCGGCCGAAAAACTGTTTTTT
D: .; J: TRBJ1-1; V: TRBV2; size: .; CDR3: CASAGQMNTEAFF; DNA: TGTGCCAGCGCGGGGCAGATGAACACTGAAGCTTTCTTT
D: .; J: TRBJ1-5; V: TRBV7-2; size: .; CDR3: CASSERGGNQPQHF; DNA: TGTGCCAGCAGCGAGAGGGGAGGCAATCAGCCCCAGCATTTT
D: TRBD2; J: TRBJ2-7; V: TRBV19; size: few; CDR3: CASSGLAGDFSYEQYF; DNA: TGTGCCAGTAGTGGACTAGCGGGGGACTTCTCCTACGAGCAGTACTTC
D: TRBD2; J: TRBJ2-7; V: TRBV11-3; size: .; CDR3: CASSPGTSGHTYEQYF; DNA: TGTGCCAGCAGCCCTGGGACTAGCGGGCACACCTACGAGCAGTACTTC
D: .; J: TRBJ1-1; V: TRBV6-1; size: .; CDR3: CASSEEIRVYEAFF; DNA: TGTGCCAGCAGTGAAGAGATAAGGGTTTATGAAGCTTTCTTT
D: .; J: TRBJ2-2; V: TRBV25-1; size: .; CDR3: CASSELSSGELFF; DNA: TGTGCCAGCAGTGAGTTATCGTCCGGGGAGCTGTTTTTT
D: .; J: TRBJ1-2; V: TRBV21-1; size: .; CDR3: CASSTGTDYGYTF; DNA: TGTGCCAGCAGCACCGGGACGGACTATGGCTACACCTTC
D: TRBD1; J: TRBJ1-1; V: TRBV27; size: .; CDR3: CASSARQGVTEAFF; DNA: TGTGCCAGCAGTGCCCGACAGGGAGTGACTGAAGCTTTCTTT
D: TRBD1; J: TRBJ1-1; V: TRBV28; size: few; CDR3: CASSLLLTGGTEAFF; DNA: TGTGCCAGCAGTTTATTATTAACAGGGGGCACTGAAGCTTTCTTT
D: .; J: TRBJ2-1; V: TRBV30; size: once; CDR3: CAWSEWGNEQFF; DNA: TGTGCCTGGAGTGAGTGGGGGAATGAGCAGTTCTTC
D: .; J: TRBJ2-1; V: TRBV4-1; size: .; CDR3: CASSHPTRNNEQFF; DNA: TGCGCCAGCAGCCACCCCACTAGAAACAATGAGCAGTTCTTC
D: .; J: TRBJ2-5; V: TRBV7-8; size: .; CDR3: CASRAGTYQETQYF; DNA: TGTGCCAGCAGAGCGGGCACCTATCAAGAGACCCAGTACTTC
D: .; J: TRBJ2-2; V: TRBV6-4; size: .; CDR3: CASSDSGTNTGELFF; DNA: TGTGCCAGCAGTGACTCGGGGACGAACACCGGGGAGCTGTTTTTT
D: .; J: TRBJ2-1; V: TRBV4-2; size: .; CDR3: CASSPRDKGIYNEQFF; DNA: TGTGCCAGCAGCCCCCGGGACAAGGGGATTTACAATGAGCAGTTCTTC
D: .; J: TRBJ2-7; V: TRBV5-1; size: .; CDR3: CASSLEFSYEQYF; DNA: TGCGCCAGCAGCTTGGAATTCTCCTACGAGCAGTACTTC
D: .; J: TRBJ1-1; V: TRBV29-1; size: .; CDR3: CSVERQFNTEAFF; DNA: TGCAGCGTTGAACGACAGTTTAACACTGAAGCTTTCTTT
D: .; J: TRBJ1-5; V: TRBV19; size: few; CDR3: CASSKGSTVSNQPQHF; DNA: TGTGCCAGTAGCAAGGGGAGTACGGTTAGCAATCAGCCCCAGCATTTT